A selection of T cell receptor beta chains follows, all from one sample in a study of cytomegalovirus exposure and HLA in healthy donors. Libraries were prepared by immunoSEQ multiplex PCR; TCRdb keeps only in-frame clonotypes and omits some of them. The sample records roughly 120,000 clones, over 60% being singletons. The material sequenced was PBMCs. The receptors here all came from a woman aged 18-29 years in good health and CMV-seropositive. Both conserved end residues are part of each CDR3.

v_call cdr3_aa
TRBV6-6 CASSSNGQNYGYTF
TRBV7-9 CASSLVQRGFNEQFF
TRBV19 CASRDREYGYTF
TRBV5-4 CASRRWGTTYGYTF
TRBV5-1 CASSSGQGVAKNIQYF
TRBV4-2 CASSPDLSSYEQYF
TRBV11-3 CASTTGQADYEQYF
TRBV19 CASSPNRVFGELFF
TRBV6-1 CASSGWRGETQYF
TRBV6-5 CASSYSSRAVNTEAFF
TRBV5-4 CASSLRAGGPVDEQFF
TRBV5-1 CASSLVGTSNEQFF
TRBV30 CAWSAGYYGYTF
TRBV5-1 CASSRGGGEEQFF
TRBV7-9 CASSSTQGPTYEQYF
TRBV30 CAWSAGQDNSPLHF
TRBV7-9 CSSSSGLATSVPYNEQFF
TRBV5-1 CASSLVGGQYTNYGYTF
TRBV19 CASTPGGGRSNQPQHF
TRBV11-2 CASSLAQAGGPDEQFF
TRBV5-1 CASSLRVEGFAGELFF
TRBV6-5 CASSYLYRGPYEQYF
TRBV30 CAWSVGAGWSEQYF
TRBV27 CASSFGQATEAFF
TRBV5-1 CASSFTADQETQYF
TRBV11-1 CASSFSGRAYNEQFF
TRBV5-1 CASSHISGTHTYEQYF
TRBV28 CASSQSDYGYTF
TRBV10-1 CASSESNSRRGEQFF
TRBV6-6 CASSYSSQSNQPQHF
TRBV27 CASSPRQGATEAFF
TRBV23-1 CASSPLRRDDSNQPQHF
TRBV5-1 CASSGGLDSLSGANVLTF
TRBV6-5 CASSYSGGRHYEQYF
TRBV5-1 CASSLVTAGGVYNEQFF
TRBV19 CASSIWTESTDTQYF
TRBV18 CASSSQTGYNEKLFF
TRBV6-5 CASSYSRRGNEQFF
TRBV4-1 CASSFSGSSYNEQFF
TRBV19 CASSIQGINTGELFF
TRBV7-4 CASSFGPGQGNTEAFF
TRBV5-1 CASSWDSLTYGYTF
TRBV5-4 CASSHRTNPTNEQFF
TRBV7-6 CASSTGLAGENTEAFF
TRBV5-1 CASSLGQFEQYF
TRBV28 CASSRGTYGYTF
TRBV27 CASRWGRGQYEQYF
TRBV19 CASSGQAGQGNEQFF
TRBV6-5 CASRTGTLSNEQFF
TRBV6-6 CASNSPRDSSYEQYF
TRBV7-9 CASSLSGRNTEAFF
TRBV27 CASSGGTARPYETQYF
TRBV5-4 CASSLGRPVNTEAFF
TRBV30 CAWATGRNFDTQYF
TRBV4-1 CASSQDPGGTQYF
TRBV9 CASSVVIGGEQFF
TRBV30 CAWSTGTLNTEAFF
TRBV5-1 CASSVDRTEAFF
TRBV5-1 CAISSHRDSLAANEKLFF
TRBV9 CASSVGGGRGLNTEAFF